These 14 T cell receptor beta chains came from one sample sequenced in a study of T cells in tumors after PD-1 blockade. The protocol was immunoSEQ multiplex PCR, while the TCRdb copy is restricted to in-frame clones and leaves out a portion. The profile covers thousands of clones, with about two thirds appearing a single time and 5.2% taken by the ten largest. Sample: tumor tissue, taken before anti-PD-1 treatment. The receptor source for this set is a human donor with basal cell carcinoma.

The chain employs TRBV5-1 and TRBJ2-6, with 8 bases aligning to TRBD2. The CDR3 length is 18 residues. Trimming took 4 bases from V and 0 from J; bases not matched to a gene: 9. Germline V gene data show CDR1 as SGHRS and CDR2 as YFSETQ. CDR3 sequence: CASSPRVAGLSGANVLTF. CDR3 nucleotide sequence: TGCGCCAGCAGCCCCCGGGTAGCGGGGCTCTCTGGGGCCAACGTCCTGACTTTC.

The chain couples TRBV2 to TRBJ2-5; TRBD1 or TRBD2 may be the D gene (5 bases each). The CDR3 is made up of 14 amino acids. V lost 7 bases and J lost 5, with 17 bases in between. Germline lookup yields CDR1 SNHLY and CDR2 FYNNEI. The CDR3: CASIRDPRAETQYF. CDR3 nucleotides: TGTGCCAGCATCCGGGACCCCCGAGCCGAGACCCAGTACTTC.

The chain has TRBV2 and TRBJ1-1; perhaps TRBD1 as D (5 bases). Trimming left V 4 bases short and J 1 base short, with 10 bases between. Germline V CDR1 and CDR2: SNHLY, FYNNEI. This CDR3 has 14 amino acids. The CDR3 DNA sequence: TGTGCCAGCAGTGCATGGGGCGCGAACACTGAAGCTTTCTTT. Protein: CASSAWGANTEAFF.

V usage is TRBV14 and J usage is TRBJ2-7, with D perhaps matching TRBD2 (7 bases). The CDR3 has 15 residues. Germline CDR1 is SGHDN and CDR2 is FVKESK. V was pared by 1 base and J by 4 bases, with 14 bases between. CDR3 protein: CASSQVEGGKYEQYF. DNA of the CDR3: TGTGCCAGCAGCCAAGTGGAGGGGGGGAAATACGAGCAGTACTTC.

V is TRBV20-1 and J is TRBJ1-2; D is undetermined. Germline lookup yields CDR1 DFQATT and CDR2 SNEGSKA (reference sequence). The V and J ends lost 3 bases and 8 bases respectively, with 22 bases between them. The CDR3 extends over 15 amino acids. CDR3 residues: CSASAQDRHLEGYTF. DNA of the CDR3: TGCAGTGCTAGTGCGCAAGACCGACATCTAGAGGGCTACACCTTC.

The CDR3 DNA follows: TGTGCCAGCAGGCAACGGGACAGGGGGTCCACTGAAGCTTTCTTT. It yields the protein CASRQRDRGSTEAFF. This sequence joins TRBV6-5 and TRBJ1-1; 11 positions agree with TRBD1. Germline values: CDR1 MNHEY, CDR2 SVGAGI. V was pared by 6 bases and J by 4 bases, with 7 bases of the junction left unmatched. CDR3 length: 15 amino acids.

The J gene is TRBJ2-7, the V gene TRBV15, with 9 bases lining up with TRBD2. Germline V CDR1 and CDR2: LNHNV, YYDKDF (reference sequence). Trimming cost V 0 bases and J 3 bases; bases outside gene matches: 6. The CDR3 has 16 amino acids. Here the CDR3 DNA reads TGTGCCACCAGCAGAGATCAGCTAGCGGGGTACTACGAGCAGTACTTC. This sequence encodes CATSRDQLAGYYEQYF.

This chain joins TRBV19 and TRBJ1-2; 12 nucleotides line up with TRBD1. CDR1 and CDR2 (germline): LNHDA, SQIVND (reference sequence). V shed 8 bases and J 5 bases; nucleotides not matched to a gene: 9. CDR3 length: 15 residues. CDR3 in DNA: TGTGCCAGTTTGTCCGGGACAGGGGGCGCGTATGGCTACACCTTC. Translation gives CASLSGTGGAYGYTF.

With regard to this clone: The junction and the germline gene differ at one end; a read error may be behind it. This sequence joins TRBV2 and TRBJ1-1; 10 bases map to TRBD1. Germline CDR1 SNHLY, CDR2 FYNNEI. The CDR3 is 13 amino acids. CDR3 region: CASSGTGDLKLRF. CDR3 nucleotides: TGTGCCAGTTCCGGGACAGGGGATTTGAAGCTTAGATTT.

This clone was found once. The genes are TRBV3-1 (or the pseudogene TRBV3-2) and TRBJ2-1, with D possibly being TRBD2 (6 bases). V lost 2 bases and J lost 2, with 10 bases in between. The germline V gene has CDR1 LGHDT and CDR2 YNNKEL (reference sequence). This CDR3 has 15 amino acids. The CDR3 spells CASSQNGEAYNEQFF. CDR3 DNA: TGTGCCAGCAGCCAAAATGGGGAGGCCTACAATGAGCAGTTCTTC.

This clone was observed once. CDR3 sequence (DNA): TGTGCCATCAGTGATCCGGACAGCCCTAGCACAGATACGCAGTATTTT. The encoded protein is CAISDPDSPSTDTQYF. The chain links TRBV10-3 to TRBJ2-3, with D maybe TRBD1 (6 bases). Per germline, CDR1 ENHRY and CDR2 SYGVKD. Trimming cost V 3 bases and J 0 bases, with 13 bases left between them. This CDR3 spans 16 amino acids.

J is TRBJ2-1 and V is TRBV4-2; the match to TRBD1 covers 9 bases. In germline, CDR1 is LGHNA, CDR2 YNFKEQ. CDR3 length: 15 residues. V lost 4 bases to trimming and J lost 4 bases; unmatched junction nucleotides: 5. CDR3 in amino acids: CASSLRTGAYNEQFF. CDR3 DNA sequence: TGTGCCAGCAGCCTAAGGACAGGGGCGTACAATGAGCAGTTCTTC.

The chain combines TRBV7-9 with TRBJ2-3; TRBD2 matches at 9 bases. The ends lost 5 bases at V and 3 bases at J; junction bases unmatched: 6. This CDR3 spans 15 amino acids. Germline loops: CDR1 SEHNR, CDR2 FQNEAQ (reference sequence). Here the CDR3 reads CASSGVGLATDTQYF. DNA of the CDR3: TGTGCCAGCAGCGGAGTGGGACTAGCAACAGATACGCAGTATTTT. The full variable domain, completed using reference TRBV7-9 and TRBJ2-3, is DTGVSQNPRHKITKRGQNVTFRCDPISEHNRLYWYRQTLGQGPEFLTYFQNEAQLEKSRLLSDRFSAERPKGSFSTLEIQRTEQGDSAMYLCASSGVGLATDTQYFGPGTRLTVL.

This rearrangement joins TRBV3-1 (or the pseudogene TRBV3-2) to TRBJ1-2; D is unresolved. Between the trimmed V and J ends, which lost 1 base and 0 bases, there was a span of 6 bases. The length of the CDR3 is 14 residues. The germline V gene has CDR1 LGHDT and CDR2 YNNKEL (reference sequence). The DNA of the CDR3 is TGTGCCAGCAGCCAAGGAACGGCTAACTATGGCTACACCTTC. It codes for CASSQGTANYGYTF.